Below are 3 T cell receptor beta chains sequenced from a single sample in a study of shared clonotypes between healthy human individuals. The method was immunoSEQ multiplex PCR; TCRdb's version includes in-frame clones alone and lacks a portion of them. The table includes fewer than 1 million clones, approximately 97% detected once. Naive CD8 isolation took CD45RO-negative cells positively selected for CCR7 and excluded terminally differentiated effector memory CD45RA+ cells. What was sequenced was naive CD8+ T cells sorted from blood. These receptor sequences come from a man aged 25-45 years in good health.

The chain couples TRBV5-1 to TRBJ2-1; 7 bases are a match to TRBD2. CDR3 length: 17 amino acids. In germline, CDR1 is SGHRS, CDR2 YFSETQ. The junction had 7 bases not matched to a gene; V was cut back by 1 base and J by 0 bases. CDR3 region: CASSLMSGGLSYNEQFF. The CDR3 DNA sequence: TGCGCCAGCAGCTTGATGTCGGGAGGCCTCTCCTACAATGAGCAGTTCTTC. Full variable domain (remainder filled in from reference TRBV5-1 and TRBJ2-1): KAGVTQTPRYLIKTRGQQVTLSCSPISGHRSVSWYQQTPGQGLQFLFEYFSETQRNKGNFPGRFSGRQFSNSRSEMNVSTLELGDSALYLCASSLMSGGLSYNEQFFGPGTRLTVL.

A remark on this clone: The identical CDR3 is also encoded by other nucleotide sequences in the sample. J is TRBJ2-7 and V is TRBV6-5; the match to TRBD1 covers 7 bases. This CDR3 is 14 amino acids long. J was trimmed by 0 bases and V by 4 bases; bases with no gene match: 3. Germline CDR1 MNHEY, CDR2 SVGAGI. CDR3 DNA: TGTGCCAGCAGTTCGACAGGGAGCTCCTACGAGCAGTACTTC. Encoded protein: CASSSTGSSYEQYF.

The rearrangement links TRBV11-2 to TRBJ2-1; 10 bases map to TRBD1. This CDR3 comprises 16 residues. Losses at the gene ends were 5 bases for V and 7 bases for J; bases not matched to a gene: 11. CDR1 is SGHAT, CDR2 FQNNGV, per germline. CDR3 in DNA: TGTGCCAGCAGCCCCGACCCAGACAGGGGGCGAAATGAGCAGTTCTTC. Translated: CASSPDPDRGRNEQFF.